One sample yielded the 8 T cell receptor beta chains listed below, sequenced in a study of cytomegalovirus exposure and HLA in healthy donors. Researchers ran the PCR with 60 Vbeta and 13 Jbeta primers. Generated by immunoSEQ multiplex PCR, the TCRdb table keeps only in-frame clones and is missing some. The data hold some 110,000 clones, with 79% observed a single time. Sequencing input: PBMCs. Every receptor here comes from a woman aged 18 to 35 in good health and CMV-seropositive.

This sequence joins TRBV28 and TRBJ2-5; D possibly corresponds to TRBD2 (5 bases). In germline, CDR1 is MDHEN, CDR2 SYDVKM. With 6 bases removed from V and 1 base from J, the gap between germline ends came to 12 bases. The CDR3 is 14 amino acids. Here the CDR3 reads CASRLGRLQETQYF. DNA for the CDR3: TGTGCCAGCAGACTAGGGCGACTCCAAGAGACCCAGTACTTC.

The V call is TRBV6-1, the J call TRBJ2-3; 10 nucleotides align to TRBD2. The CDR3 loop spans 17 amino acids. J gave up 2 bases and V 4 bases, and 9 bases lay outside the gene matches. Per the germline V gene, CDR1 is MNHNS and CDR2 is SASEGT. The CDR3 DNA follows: TGTGCCAGCAGTGGGGATTCCGGGACTAGCGACACAGATACGCAGTATTTT. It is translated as CASSGDSGTSDTDTQYF.

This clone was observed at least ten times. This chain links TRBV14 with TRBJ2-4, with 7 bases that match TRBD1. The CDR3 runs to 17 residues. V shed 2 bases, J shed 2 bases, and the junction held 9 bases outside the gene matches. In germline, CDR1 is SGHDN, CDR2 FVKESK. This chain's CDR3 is CASSQRGLGATKNIQYF. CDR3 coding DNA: TGTGCCAGCAGCCAAAGGGGGCTTGGGGCAACCAAAAACATTCAGTACTTC.

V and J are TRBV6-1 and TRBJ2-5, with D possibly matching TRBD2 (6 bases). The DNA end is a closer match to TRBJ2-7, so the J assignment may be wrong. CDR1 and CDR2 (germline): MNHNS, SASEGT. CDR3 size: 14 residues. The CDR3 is CASSESSEIYEQYF. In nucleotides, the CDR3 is TGTGCCAGCAGTGAATCTAGCGAGATCTACGAGCAGTACTTC.

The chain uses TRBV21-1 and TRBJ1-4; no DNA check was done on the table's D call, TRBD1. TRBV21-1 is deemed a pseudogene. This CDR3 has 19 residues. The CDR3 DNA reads TGTGCCAGCAGACAAATCTCTTCCGGGACAGGGAAGGAGGGGGAAAAACTGTTTTTT. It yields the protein CASRQISSGTGKEGEKLFF.

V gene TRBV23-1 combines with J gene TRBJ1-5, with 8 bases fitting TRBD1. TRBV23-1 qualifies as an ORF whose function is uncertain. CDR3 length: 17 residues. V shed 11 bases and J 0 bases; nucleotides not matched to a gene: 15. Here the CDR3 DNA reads TGCGCCTTCCATCCCGGGACAGGACCTTATAGCAATCAGCCCCAGCATTTT. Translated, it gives CAFHPGTGPYSNQPQHF.

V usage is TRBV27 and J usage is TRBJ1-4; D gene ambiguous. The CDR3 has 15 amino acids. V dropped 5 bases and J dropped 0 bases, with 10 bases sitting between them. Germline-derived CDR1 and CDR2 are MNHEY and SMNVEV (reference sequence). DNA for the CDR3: TGTGCCAGCAGTCTAGACTTTGCAACTAATGAAAAACTGTTTTTT. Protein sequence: CASSLDFATNEKLFF.

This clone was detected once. The CDR3 reads CASSMDNGDRVPEAFF. CDR3 DNA: TGTGCCAGTAGTATGGATAATGGGGACAGGGTCCCTGAAGCTTTCTTT. V is TRBV19 and J is TRBJ1-1; TRBD1 matches at 9 bases. There are 16 residues in the CDR3. Germline V lookup: CDR1 LNHDA, CDR2 SQIVND (reference sequence). With 3 bases clipped from V and 6 bases from J, the junction kept 11 bases outside the gene matches.